This note documents a single TCR beta chain sequence. Its target antigen remains unknown. The record has no base qualities; no much larger clone is one base away. The data were obtained in a study of naive and memory T cell subsets (TCRdb year 2017). Background for the entire study: The study applied an open-source, UMI-based TCR alpha and beta sequencing pipeline to sorted naive and memory peripheral blood T cell subsets. RNA was DNase-treated and reverse transcribed with TCR constant-region primers, mostly using SuperScript III. The functional CMV T cell responses agreed completely with IgG serology results. Broader findings and caveats from the paper: A few larger clonotypes were present in naive repertoires, particularly the CD8 repertoires, and these clonotypes were possibly memory cells re-expressing CD45RA. RNA-based TCR counts may be influenced by expression changes linked to T cell activation and differentiation. Once error correction was done, more than 90% of naive TCR sequences showed up just once, which made the naive abundance distributions much steeper than those of the memory subsets. TCR abundance followed a power law whose exponent differed between naive and memory subsets but was consistent across the three individuals. In both CD4 and CD8 cells, a rise in Gini index and a fall in Shannon and inverse Simpson diversity were observed from naive through CM, EM and EMRA. The repertoire findings for the naive and memory subsets could not be validated against a ground truth because none was available. A clonotype was defined as a single alpha or beta chain sequence rather than as a paired alpha/beta receptor.

Library preparation was by UMI-ligation and nested PCR. An equimolar mix of two oligonucleotides covering both TRBC1 and TRBC2 was used as the beta constant-region primer. The ligated cDNA went through four rounds of PCR with nested alpha and beta constant-region primers together with the SP2 primer. T4 RNA ligase 1 ligated a single-stranded oligonucleotide carrying the SP2 primer and a 12-nucleotide UMI to the cDNA 3' end. Incubation of the ligation reaction lasted about 20-25 hours at 16 degrees C. PCR2 was typically performed as a SYBR Green qPCR and was stopped at a predetermined threshold so that over-amplification was prevented. Every purification after the first one was done using Agencourt AMPure XP magnetic beads. Library quantification was done by Qubit, followed by a TapeStation check on which the main peak was expected at around 650 bp. The pooled libraries were sequenced on an Illumina MiSeq using v2 2x251 paired-end kits, which usually yielded roughly 0.85-2.2 million reads per sample. Each sample's library went into the pool at approximately 4.2 nM, and about 4.5-7.5% PhiX was added to help with cluster recognition. The original methods were these. Using tag matching that tolerated one base-pair mismatch, Decombinator assigned V and J genes to FASTQ reads that had been processed by Demultiplexor. Collapsinator relied on UMIs to fix sequencing errors as well as frequency errors caused by PCR heterogeneity. TCRs were translated and CDR3s were extracted from the conserved cysteine to the FGXG phenylalanine by CDR3Translator, with non-productive sequences being flagged. Gini, Shannon entropy and inverse Simpson indices were computed after subsampling the repertoires to the same number of UMI-defined TCRs. Power-law fits to clonotype abundance distributions were performed by maximum likelihood within the linear range. When run on a single naive CD8 sample, MIGEC and the pipeline yielded similar UMI counts, similar unique TCR numbers and similar clonal distributions. In one analysis, naive TCRs also found in any memory subset of the same donor were removed from the naive repertoire. Repertoires were searched for approximately 7,000 CMV-associated CDR3 sequences compiled from VDJdb and a published dataset. TCRdb reanalyzed the raw reads on its own, using fastp at Q25 for trimming and MiXCR for clone calling, and kept in-frame beta chains. Rows are combined by CDR3 protein, so each entry shows the most common genes and DNA. What appears here as the V and J calls and clone size reflects TCRdb's work, not the paper's. The sample table lists tens of thousands of distinct CDR3 sequences, around 10% of them with a count of one. Around 0.13% of the sample lies in the top ten.

The germline V gene gives CDR1 as SGHTA and CDR2 as FQGNSA. From cysteine to phenylalanine, the CDR3 is 12 amino acids long. Only the CDR3 region is kept as DNA, spanning 36 bases read in frame from base 1. The trim is 2 bases for V and 10 bases for J, with a gap of 11 bases between the germline ends. From the second PCR step on, the TCR alpha and beta chain libraries were amplified in separate reactions. To determine each donor's CMV status, fresh PBMCs were stimulated overnight with CMV viral lysate, and IFNgamma production from CD4+ T cells was then assessed. Miltenyi beads were used first to positively select CD4 T cells, and CD8 T cells were then positively selected from the CD4-negative fraction. Cells were stained for CD3, CD4, CD8, CD45RA, CD27 and a live/dead dye and were sorted on a BD Aria II into four subsets based on CD45RA and CD27. Blood came from a few healthy volunteers, each fractionated into CD4 and CD8 T cells and then into four differentiation subsets. Roughly 0.11 L of peripheral blood was drawn per donor, and PBMC were isolated by Ficoll-Paque PLUS density-gradient centrifugation. Sorted cells were lysed in RLT buffer, after which RNA was extracted using a Qiagen RNeasy kit and stored at -80 degrees C.

The origin of this receptor is a human donor in good health. What was sequenced was naive CD4+ T cells from blood. This sample's cell subset or site label indicates: naive T cells, CD45RA high CD27+. The rearranged segments are TRBV7-2 and TRBJ1-1, and TRBD1 may be the D gene, going by 5 matching bases. This receptor carries the CDR3 CASSLLLGAAFF. The DNA sequence follows: TGTGCCAGCAGCTTACTCCTAGGGGCAGCTTTCTTT.